One and the same sample provided the 24 T cell receptor beta chains below, sequenced in a study of cytomegalovirus exposure and HLA in healthy donors. It was with 60 Vbeta and 13 Jbeta primers that the PCR ran. Profiled with immunoSEQ multiplex PCR; TCRdb holds only in-frame clones, not every one. Of 150,000 or so clones in the sample, around 79% were seen once. The sample was PBMCs. These receptors originate from a man aged 25 to 40 in good health and CMV-seropositive.

The chain joins TRBV2 to TRBJ2-3, with TRBD2 as a possible D gene (6 bases). From germline, CDR1 is SNHLY and CDR2 FYNNEI. V was trimmed by 6 bases and J by 1 base, leaving 11 bases between them. The CDR3 loop spans 14 amino acids. This chain's CDR3 is CASSHGSGTDTQYF. CDR3 sequence (DNA): TGTGCCAGCAGCCACGGGAGTGGCACAGATACGCAGTATTTT.

Of note for this clone: Distinct nucleotide sequences in the sample also encode this CDR3. The rearrangement links TRBV5-3 to TRBJ2-7; 9 bases line up with TRBD2. TRBV5-3 is filed as an ORF, its function uncertain. The CDR3 length is 16 residues. Trimming took 4 bases from V and 6 from J; bases not matched to a gene: 14. The CDR3 reads CARSRRLVAGDAEQYF. Written as DNA, the CDR3 is TGTGCCAGAAGCCGAAGACTAGTAGCGGGGGACGCCGAGCAGTACTTC.

The CDR3 sequence is CASSDRANYGYTF. In nucleotides, the CDR3 is TGCGCCAGCAGCGACAGGGCTAACTATGGCTACACCTTC. The V gene is TRBV4-1, the J gene TRBJ1-2; 7 bases are shared with TRBD1. In germline, CDR1 is MGHRA, CDR2 YSYEKL. The CDR3 contains 13 residues. J was trimmed by 0 bases and V by 5 bases; bases with no gene match: 0.

This clone came up a few times. The rearrangement uses TRBV27 and TRBJ2-6; 9 positions match TRBD1. The CDR3 covers 20 residues. The trim removed 3 bases at V and 3 bases at J, leaving 15 bases unmatched. Germline V lookup: CDR1 MNHEY, CDR2 SMNVEV (reference sequence). CDR3 residues: CASSFKGDRALSGGANVLTF. For the CDR3, the DNA is TGTGCCAGCAGTTTTAAGGGGGACAGGGCTTTATCTGGTGGGGCCAACGTCCTGACTTTC. The whole variable domain, filled in from reference TRBV27 and TRBJ2-6, reads EAQVTQNPRYLITVTGKKLTVTCSQNMNHEYMSWYRQDPGLGLRQIYYSMNVEVTDKGDVPEGYKVSRKEKRNFPLILESPSPNQTSLYFCASSFKGDRALSGGANVLTFGAGSRLTVL.

V gene TRBV30 combines with J gene TRBJ1-2; tentatively, D is TRBD1 (5 bases). CDR1 and CDR2 from the germline V gene are GTSNPN and SVGIG (reference sequence). The length of the CDR3 is 10 residues. The ends were cut back, 4 bases at V and 7 bases at J, with 7 bases in the middle. The CDR3 DNA follows: TGTGCCTGGAATCAGGGTGGCTACACCTTC. Protein product: CAWNQGGYTF.

Concerning this clone itself: Additional DNA sequences in this sample encode the identical CDR3. V is TRBV6-5 and J is TRBJ1-2; D is undetermined. Trimming removed 0 bases from V and 4 bases from J, with 9 bases in between. There are 14 residues in the CDR3. Germline CDR1 and CDR2: MNHEY and SVGAGI. The CDR3 DNA reads TGTGCCAGCAGTTACTCGGGAGGGATCTATGGCTACACCTTC. Its translation: CASSYSGGIYGYTF.

The V gene is TRBV9, the J gene TRBJ2-1, with TRBD1 identical over 11 bases. The CDR3 is 16 amino acids. Germline V gene data show CDR1 as SGDLS and CDR2 as YYNGEE. V was pared by 3 bases and J by 3 bases, with 5 bases of the junction left unmatched. The chain's CDR3 is CASSASGTGGYNEQFF. The CDR3 DNA reads as TGTGCCAGCAGCGCATCCGGGACAGGGGGCTACAATGAGCAGTTCTTC.

In its sample, this clone was seen once. This chain joins TRBV5-6 and TRBJ1-1; D remains unclear. This CDR3 has 15 residues. Germline V gene lookup returns CDR1 SGHDT and CDR2 YYEEEE. V shed 1 base and J shed 1 base, with 11 bases lying between them. CDR3 bases: TGTGCCAGCAGCTTGCGGTATCTCTGGAACACTGAAGCTTTCTTT. This encodes CASSLRYLWNTEAFF.

The CDR3: CASSFPTGGLEKLFF. In DNA, the CDR3 is TGTGCCAGCAGTTTCCCGACAGGGGGCTTAGAAAAACTGTTTTTT. This chain links TRBV2 with TRBJ1-4; the match to TRBD1 covers 10 bases. V was pared by 5 bases and J by 8 bases, with 8 bases of the junction left unmatched. This CDR3 spans 15 amino acids. CDR1 is SNHLY, CDR2 FYNNEI, per germline.

The chain combines TRBV7-2 with TRBJ2-7, with 13 bases that match TRBD2. V shed 5 bases, J shed 5 bases, and the junction held 15 bases outside the gene matches. Per germline, CDR1 SGHTA and CDR2 FQGNSA. The CDR3 is made up of 18 amino acids. CDR3 sequence (DNA): TGTGCCAGCAGCACTTCCGGACTAGCGGGGGAAAGAGGGCACGAGCAGTACTTC. This sequence encodes CASSTSGLAGERGHEQYF.

The chain links TRBV11-2 to TRBJ1-1; no clear D gene. V lost 2 bases and J lost 2, with 12 bases in between. CDR1 and CDR2 from the germline V gene are SGHAT and FQNNGV. The CDR3 extends over 15 amino acids. In DNA form, the CDR3 reads TGTGCCAGCAGCTTATATGCTACGGTTAACACTGAAGCTTTCTTT. Its translation: CASSLYATVNTEAFF.

The chain recombines TRBV6-6 with TRBJ1-5, with a tentative D call TRBD1 (5 bases). Germline V gives CDR1 MNHNY, CDR2 SVGAGI (reference sequence). The CDR3 runs to 16 residues. Trimming removed 7 bases at V and 5 bases at J, with 21 bases between. The CDR3 reads CASTVRIDSDDQPQHF. In nucleotides, the CDR3 is TGTGCCAGCACCGTCCGTATCGACAGTGACGATCAGCCCCAGCATTTT.

Concerning this clone itself: The same CDR3 arises from other DNA sequences in this sample as well. The CDR3 coding sequence is TGTGCCAGCAGCAGCGGAGCGAACACCGGGGAGCTGTTTTTT. Its translation is CASSSGANTGELFF. The chain has TRBV7-9 and TRBJ2-2; D perhaps matches TRBD2 (5 bases). The V end was cut by 5 bases, the J end by 0 bases, with 7 bases between. Looked up from germline, CDR1 is SEHNR and CDR2 is FQNEAQ (reference sequence). The CDR3 covers 14 residues.

The V call is TRBV7-9, the J call TRBJ2-7; perhaps TRBD1 as D (6 bases). The CDR3 totals 13 residues. V gave up 4 bases and J gave up 3 bases, with 10 bases separating them. CDR1 SEHNR and CDR2 FQNEAQ come from the germline V gene (reference sequence). The CDR3 sequence: CASSSQGNYEQYF. The DNA for the CDR3 is TGTGCCAGCAGCTCACAGGGTAACTACGAGCAGTACTTC.

The chain has TRBV28 and TRBJ1-5; tentatively, D is TRBD1 (6 bases). The germline CDR1 and CDR2 sequences are MDHEN and SYDVKM. V was shortened by 6 bases and J by 3 bases, with 18 bases between the two germline ends. The CDR3 runs to 16 residues. Written as DNA, the CDR3 is TGTGCCAGCAGAACCCCTTGGGAGGGGGACAATCAGCCCCAGCATTTT. Encoded protein: CASRTPWEGDNQPQHF.

V gene TRBV19 combines with J gene TRBJ2-3; 7 positions agree with TRBD2. With 3 bases clipped from V and 6 bases from J, the junction kept 12 bases outside the gene matches. Germline CDR1 is LNHDA and CDR2 is SQIVND (reference sequence). CDR3 size: 16 residues. The CDR3 loop reads CASSIPGASGSDTQYF. CDR3 nucleotides: TGTGCCAGTAGTATCCCCGGGGCTAGCGGATCGGATACGCAGTATTTT.

The CDR3 loop is CATSSLQGNTIYF. The CDR3 region has the DNA TGTGCCACCAGCAGCCTACAGGGAAACACCATATATTTT. This chain joins TRBV15 and TRBJ1-3; D remains unclear. Trimming took 3 bases from V and 4 from J, leaving 7 bases between them. In germline, CDR1 is LNHNV, CDR2 YYDKDF (reference sequence). This CDR3 has 13 amino acids.

This clone was picked up one time. The rearrangement links TRBV5-1 to TRBJ2-7; D is perhaps TRBD1 (6 bases). The CDR3 consists of 14 residues. The germline V gene encodes CDR1 SGHRS and CDR2 YFSETQ. V lost 3 bases to trimming and J lost 3 bases, with 13 bases between them. CDR3 sequence (DNA): TGCGCCAGCAGCTCGGCCACAGGGTTCTACGAGCAGTACTTC. This translates into CASSSATGFYEQYF.

J is TRBJ1-4 and V is TRBV19; 7 positions match TRBD1. Trimming took 4 bases from V and 0 from J; bases not matched to a gene: 8. Germline V gene data show CDR1 as LNHDA and CDR2 as SQIVND (reference sequence). This CDR3 contains 17 residues. The CDR3 loop is CASSTGQRDATNEKLFF. The CDR3 DNA reads as TGTGCCAGTAGTACGGGACAGAGAGACGCAACTAATGAAAAACTGTTTTTT.

This clone has just a few counts. The chain joins TRBV11-2 to TRBJ2-3; 15 positions agree with TRBD2. This CDR3 has 16 residues. With V trimmed by 6 bases and J by 6 bases, 7 bases remained unmatched. Looked up from germline, CDR1 is SGHAT and CDR2 is FQNNGV. This CDR3 is CASSRTSGGASDTQYF. CDR3 DNA sequence: TGTGCCAGCAGTCGGACTAGCGGGGGGGCCTCGGATACGCAGTATTTT. The entire variable domain, with the rest obtained from reference TRBV11-2 and TRBJ2-3, is as follows: EAGVAQSPRYKIIEKRQSVAFWCNPISGHATLYWYQQILGQGPKLLIQFQNNGVVDDSQLPKDRFSAERLKGVDSTLKIQPAKLEDSAVYLCASSRTSGGASDTQYFGPGTRLTVL.

V and J are TRBV28 and TRBJ1-6; maybe TRBD1 (6 bases). This CDR3 contains 13 residues. The germline gives CDR1 MDHEN, CDR2 SYDVKM. Between the trimmed V and J ends, which lost 4 bases and 5 bases, there was a span of 6 bases. CDR3 bases: TGTGCCAGCAGTTGGACAGATAATTCACCCCTCCACTTT. As protein: CASSWTDNSPLHF.

CDR3 residues: CASSADERYEQYF. The CDR3 DNA follows: TGTGCCAGCAGCGCAGACGAGAGGTACGAGCAGTACTTC. The chain combines TRBV27 with TRBJ2-7; no firm D call. Trimming cost V 6 bases and J 4 bases, with 13 bases left between them. This CDR3 is 13 amino acids long. Germline V gives CDR1 MNHEY, CDR2 SMNVEV (reference sequence).

This clone has a handful of counts. The CDR3: CAWARGLAAAGRNEQYF. The CDR3 DNA sequence: TGTGCCTGGGCGAGGGGACTAGCGGCCGCGGGAAGAAACGAGCAGTACTTC. The chain is built from TRBV30 and TRBJ2-7; 11 bases line up with TRBD2. This CDR3 spans 17 amino acids. Trimming took 5 bases from V and 5 from J; bases not matched to a gene: 17. Germline loops: CDR1 GTSNPN, CDR2 SVGIG (reference sequence).

The chain links TRBV27 to TRBJ2-2, with D possibly TRBD1 on 5 matching bases. The ends were cut back, 2 bases at V and 1 base at J, with 8 bases in the middle. The CDR3 is made up of 15 amino acids. Germline V lookup: CDR1 MNHEY, CDR2 SMNVEV (reference sequence). The DNA for the CDR3 is TGTGCCAGCAGTTTAGTACAGGAGAACACCGGGGAGCTGTTTTTT. As protein: CASSLVQENTGELFF.